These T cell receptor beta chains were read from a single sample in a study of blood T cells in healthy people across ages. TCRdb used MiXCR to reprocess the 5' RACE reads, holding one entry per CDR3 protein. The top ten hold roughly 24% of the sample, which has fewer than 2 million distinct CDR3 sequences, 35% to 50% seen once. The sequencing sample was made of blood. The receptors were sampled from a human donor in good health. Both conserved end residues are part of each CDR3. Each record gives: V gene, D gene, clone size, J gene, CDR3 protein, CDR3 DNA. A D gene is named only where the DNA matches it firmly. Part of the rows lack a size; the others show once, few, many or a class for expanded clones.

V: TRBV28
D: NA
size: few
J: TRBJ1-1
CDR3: CASSFLSEAFF
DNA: TGTGCCAGCAGTTTCTTGAGTGAAGCTTTCTTT

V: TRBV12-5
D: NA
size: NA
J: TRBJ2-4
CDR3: CASGSRTARDIQYF
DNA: TGTGCTAGTGGTTCCCGGACCGCCCGGGACATTCAGTACTTC

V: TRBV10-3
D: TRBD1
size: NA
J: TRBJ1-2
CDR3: CAISNLDRDYGYTF
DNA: TGTGCCATCAGTAATCTTGACAGGGACTATGGCTACACCTTC

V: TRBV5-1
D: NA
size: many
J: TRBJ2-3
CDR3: CASSPRAGADTQYF
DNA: TGCGCCAGCAGCCCCCGAGCCGGCGCAGATACGCAGTATTTT

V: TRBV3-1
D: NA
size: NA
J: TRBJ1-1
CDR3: CASSQPDTSTEAFF
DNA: TGTGCCAGCAGCCAACCTGACACCTCCACTGAAGCTTTCTTT

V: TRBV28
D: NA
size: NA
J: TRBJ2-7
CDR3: CTSITRTGNRSYEQYF
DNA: TGTACCAGCATCACCCGAACGGGCAATAGATCCTACGAGCAGTACTTC

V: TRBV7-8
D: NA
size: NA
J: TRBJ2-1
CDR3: CASSFGSTAVNEQFF
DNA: TGTGCCAGCAGCTTTGGGTCAACTGCCGTCAATGAGCAGTTCTTC

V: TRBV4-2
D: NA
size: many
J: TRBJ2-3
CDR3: CASSQVAGSGTDTQYF
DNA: TGTGCCAGCAGCCAAGTCGCGGGTAGCGGCACAGATACGCAGTATTTT

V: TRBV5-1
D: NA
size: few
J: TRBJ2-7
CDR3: CASSLGLRGEDEQYF
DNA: TGCGCCAGCAGCTTGGGATTAAGAGGGGAGGACGAGCAGTACTTC

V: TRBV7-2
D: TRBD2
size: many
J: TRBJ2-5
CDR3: CASSLSSGVETQYF
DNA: TGTGCCAGCAGCTTATCTAGCGGGGTTGAGACCCAGTACTTC

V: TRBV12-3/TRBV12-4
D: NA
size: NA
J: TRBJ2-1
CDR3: CASSRGNSGYNEQCF
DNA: TGTGCCAGCAGCCGGGGGAATAGCGGCTACAATGAGCAGTGCTTC

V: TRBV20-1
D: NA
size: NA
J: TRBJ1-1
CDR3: CSARGPSNRLSAFF
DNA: TGCAGTGCTAGAGGGCCGTCCAACAGATTGTCAGCTTTCTTT

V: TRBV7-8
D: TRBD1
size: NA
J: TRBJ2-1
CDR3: CASSLDRVAHEQFF
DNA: TGTGCCAGCAGCTTGGACAGGGTTGCCCATGAGCAGTTCTTC

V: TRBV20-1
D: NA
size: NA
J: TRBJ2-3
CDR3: CSARGRGAIDTQYF
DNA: TGCAGTGCTAGAGGACGGGGGGCTATCGATACGCAGTATTTT

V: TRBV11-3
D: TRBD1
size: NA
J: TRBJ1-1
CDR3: CASSRGTGGYTEAFF
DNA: TGTGCCAGCAGCCGTGGGACAGGGGGTTACACTGAAGCTTTCTTT

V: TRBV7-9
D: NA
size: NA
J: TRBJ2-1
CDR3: CASTPSRDEDEQFF
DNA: TGTGCCAGCACCCCCTCCCGGGACGAGGATGAGCAGTTCTTC